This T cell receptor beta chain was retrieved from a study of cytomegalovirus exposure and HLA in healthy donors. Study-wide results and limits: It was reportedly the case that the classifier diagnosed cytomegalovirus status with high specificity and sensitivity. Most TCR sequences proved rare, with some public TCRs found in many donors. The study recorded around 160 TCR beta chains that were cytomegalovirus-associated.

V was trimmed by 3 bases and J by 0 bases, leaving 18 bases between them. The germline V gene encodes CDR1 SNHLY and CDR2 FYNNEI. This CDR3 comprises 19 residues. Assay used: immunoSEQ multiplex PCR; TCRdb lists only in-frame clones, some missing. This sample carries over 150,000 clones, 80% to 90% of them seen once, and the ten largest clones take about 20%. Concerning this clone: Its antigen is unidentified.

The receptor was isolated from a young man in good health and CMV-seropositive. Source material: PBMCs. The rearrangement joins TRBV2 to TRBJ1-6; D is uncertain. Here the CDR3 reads CASSDWPAIRSSYNSPLHF. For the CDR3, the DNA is TGTGCCAGCAGTGACTGGCCCGCCATTCGGAGCTCCTATAATTCACCCCTCCACTTT.